This T cell receptor beta chain originates from a study of T cells expressing NK-cell markers. Germline V CDR1 and CDR2: SGHVS, FQNEAQ. CDR3 length: 16 amino acids. Concerning this clonotype itself: Its matching antigen is unknown.

Each CDR3 protein gets one entry in TCRdb, which reprocessed the 5' RACE reads and gives no DNA. This sample's table has 250,000 to 300,000 distinct CDR3 sequences. Study-wide points: Of the CD8+ T cells in roughly 6 donors, about 1.0-8% belonged to dominant NKG2C+ clonotypes. Whether expanded NKG2C-expressing T cell clones recognize HCMV is unknown. The same clonotypes also predominated in the CD3+CD56-NKG2C+ fraction of several donors.

The clonotype originates from a woman aged 18 to 75 in good health. Sequenced input: blood T cells: a sorted CD56 or NKG2C T cell subset, CD4+ or CD8+ T cells, or bulk PBMC T cells (not recorded which). This rearrangement joins TRBV7-8 to TRBJ2-3; TCRdb designates TRBD2, a call that cannot be tested without DNA. The CDR3 spells CASSRLAGGGSDTQYF.